One and the same sample provided the 4 T cell receptor beta chains below, sequenced in a study of a mutant IDH1 vaccine in newly diagnosed glioma. Their target antigens are unknown. The sample's time point: week 35, safety follow-up. It was 300 ug of mutant IDH1 20-mer peptide that made up each vaccine dose, given with topical imiquimod. Profiled with immunoSEQ multiplex PCR; TCRdb holds only in-frame clones, not every one. The table includes tens of thousands of clones, 85% to 90% detected once. This material consisted of PBMCs, taken from a glioma patient whose treatment included an IDH1 peptide vaccine. Receptor source: a woman in her 40s with glioma.

The chain employs TRBV5-4 and TRBJ2-7; D perhaps matches TRBD2 (6 bases). The germline V and J ends were trimmed by 0 bases and 4 bases, with 8 bases remaining between them. The CDR3 has 13 amino acids. Germline V gene sequence: CDR1 SGHNT, CDR2 YYREEE (reference sequence). CDR3 amino acids: CASSLGEVYEQYF. The DNA for the CDR3 is TGTGCCAGCAGCTTGGGGGAGGTTTACGAGCAGTACTTC.

This CDR3 reads CASTPLGSRIEQYF. The CDR3 nucleotides read TGTGCCAGCACCCCTTTAGGGTCCCGGATCGAGCAGTACTTC. This chain joins TRBV28 and TRBJ2-7, with unresolved D. The CDR3 is made up of 14 amino acids. Germline values: CDR1 MDHEN, CDR2 SYDVKM. V lost 7 bases and J 6 bases, leaving 19 bases between the germline ends. Combining the CDR3 with reference TRBV28 and TRBJ2-7 gives the whole variable domain DVKVTQSSRYLVKRTGEKVFLECVQDMDHENMFWYRQDPGLGLRLIYFSYDVKMKEKGDIPEGYSVSREKKERFSLILESASTNQTSMYLCASTPLGSRIEQYFGPGTRLTVT.

This chain uses TRBV28 with TRBJ2-2; D may be TRBD1 (5 bases). Germline V CDR1 and CDR2: MDHEN, SYDVKM. The V gene lost 10 bases and the J gene lost 4 bases, with 19 bases spanning the gap. The CDR3 is made up of 15 amino acids. The CDR3 is CATLGQGGPTGELFF. The CDR3 bases are TGTGCCACCCTGGGGCAGGGCGGCCCCACCGGGGAGCTGTTTTTT.

Here the CDR3 DNA reads TGTGCCAGCAGTGATACGTATGGCTACACCTTC. This codes for CASSDTYGYTF. The chain uses TRBV6-1 and TRBJ1-2; no firm D call. The CDR3 sequence is 11 residues long. CDR1 and CDR2 (germline): MNHNS, SASEGT. V was shortened by 3 bases and J by 5 bases, with 4 bases between the two germline ends.